Ten or more counts support the clone carrying this T cell receptor beta chain. What it binds is not known. This entry belongs to a study of regulatory T cells in long-lasting Graves disease. Sequencing libraries for TCR beta were prepared with iRepertoire HTBI primers and Arm-PCR of CDR3 regions. From the multiplex PCR reads, TCRdb called clonotypes with MiXCR, one entry per CDR3 protein. The sample shows about 210,000 distinct CDR3 sequences, roughly 19% of them seen only once. Stated time point: newly diagnosed GD, antithyroid drugs for less than 3 months. PBMC RNA served as the TCR library source. Graves' disease diagnosis used American Thyroid Association guidelines. Whole-study findings and limits: Those with persistent Graves' had less TCR diversity than newly diagnosed patients.

J was trimmed by 4 bases and V by 8 bases; bases with no gene match: 10. This CDR3 spans 15 amino acids. Germline lookup yields CDR1 KGHDR and CDR2 SFDVKD. The same sample was also studied in work on T cells in Graves' hyperthyroidism and ophthalmopathy.

The chain is built from TRBV24-1 and TRBJ2-1; 7 bases line up with TRBD1. The clonotype was recovered from a woman aged 25 to 45 with Graves disease. Sample: peripheral blood mononuclear cells (PBMCs), taken at new diagnosis, from a patient treated with antithyroid drugs. Here the CDR3 DNA reads TGTGCCACCACTACTCCAGGGGGACGTTACAATGAGCAGTTCTTC. Residues: CATTTPGGRYNEQFF.